What follows are 21 T cell receptor beta chains derived from one specimen sequenced in a study of CD8+ T cells in alopecia areata (dated by TCRdb to between 2018 and 2020). The intended sense of this specimen's time point label: more than three weeks on oral tofacitinib. Read against the paper, the sample's treatment or condition label means: oral pan-JAK inhibitor, 5-10 mg twice daily. The library was made by the immunoSEQ multiplex PCR assay. RNA was extracted from all samples and reverse transcribed into cDNA, which served as template for TCR sequencing. Entries here come from immuneACCESS through TCRdb and include only in-frame sequences with V and J called. Some clones fail to appear in such tables; in the studies checked, an unresolved V gene covers under half of the shortfall, and the cause of the remainder is unknown. This sample holds some 190,000 clones; 50% to 60% were observed only once. Together, the top ten hold roughly 0.71% of the sample.

The specimen was CD4+ T cells sorted from blood, collected at week 4, from a patient treated with tofacitinib. The receptors were sampled from a human donor with alopecia areata.

The chain recombines TRBV6-5 with TRBJ2-1; perhaps TRBD2 as D (5 bases). Germline V CDR1 and CDR2: MNHEY, SVGAGI. The V gene lost 4 bases and the J gene lost 4 bases, with 8 bases spanning the gap. This CDR3 is 13 amino acids long. In DNA form, the CDR3 reads TGTGCCAGCAGTTCGGACTTTTACAATGAGCAGTTCTTC. Translated: CASSSDFYNEQFF.

The chain recombines TRBV5-1 with TRBJ2-2; no clear D gene. The CDR3 consists of 12 residues. The V gene's germline CDR1 is SGHRS and CDR2 YFSETQ. V was shortened by 5 bases and J by 4 bases, with 6 bases between the two germline ends. CDR3 sequence: CASRVGTGELFF. The CDR3 bases are TGCGCCAGCAGGGTGGGCACCGGGGAGCTGTTTTTT.

With respect to this clone: One junction end disagrees with the germline gene, perhaps due to a read error. This chain links TRBV5-1 with TRBJ2-6; TRBD1 aligns across 9 bases. The CDR3 sequence is 20 residues long. Germline assignment: CDR1 SGHRS and CDR2 YFSETQ. DNA of the CDR3: TGCGCCAGCAGCTTGGTAGGACAGGGGATGACCGGCTCTTGGGCCAACGTCCTGACTTTC. Its protein is CASSLVGQGMTGSWANVLTF.

The chain couples TRBV29-1 to TRBJ2-3; D not certain. The germline gives CDR1 SQVTM, CDR2 ANQGSEA. V lost 3 bases and J 6 bases, leaving 7 bases between the germline ends. The CDR3 has 11 amino acids. DNA of the CDR3: TGCAGCGTTGACCCCCAGGATACGCAGTATTTT. This codes for CSVDPQDTQYF.

This clone was counted only a few times. The V and J genes are TRBV10-3 and TRBJ2-3; 8 bases match TRBD1. V dropped 0 bases and J dropped 2; count of bases not matched to a gene: 7. There are 17 residues in the CDR3. Germline V gene sequence: CDR1 ENHRY, CDR2 SYGVKD. The CDR3 DNA is TGTGCCATCAGTGAGTCGGCTGGACAGGGCTTCACAGATACGCAGTATTTT. It encodes CAISESAGQGFTDTQYF.

This clone was seen only a few times. The chain couples TRBV5-4 to TRBJ2-6; a weak D match, TRBD1 (6 bases). Germline V lookup: CDR1 SGHNT, CDR2 YYREEE (reference sequence). This CDR3 comprises 16 residues. Trimming removed 0 bases at V and 2 bases at J, with 9 bases between. The CDR3 bases are TGTGCCAGCAGCTTGGAGGCAGGGGCTGGGGCCAACGTCCTGACTTTC. Translation gives CASSLEAGAGANVLTF.

This clone was detected only a few times. This chain links TRBV29-1 with TRBJ2-1; 8 bases map to TRBD2. This CDR3 has 13 amino acids. Germline V lookup: CDR1 SQVTM, CDR2 ANQGSEA. Trimming removed 5 bases from V and 6 bases from J; junction bases left unmatched: 6. For the CDR3, the DNA is TGCAGCGTTCACCTCGGGACTAGCAATGAGCAGTTCTTC. This encodes CSVHLGTSNEQFF.

J is TRBJ2-5 and V is TRBV4-1; D is possibly TRBD1 (5 bases). V shed 5 bases and J shed 5 bases, with 15 bases lying between them. This CDR3 is 14 amino acids long. Germline CDR1 and CDR2: MGHRA and YSYEKL. CDR3 residues: CASSSSSPGETQYF. CDR3 nucleotide sequence: TGCGCCAGCAGCTCCAGTAGCCCAGGGGAGACCCAGTACTTC.

This rearrangement joins TRBV4-1 to TRBJ2-7; unclear D gene. The length of the CDR3 is 13 residues. V lost 0 bases and J lost 6, with 9 bases in between. Per germline, CDR1 MGHRA and CDR2 YSYEKL. The CDR3 is CASSQDVKREQYF. In DNA, the CDR3 is TGCGCCAGCAGCCAAGATGTCAAGCGCGAGCAGTACTTC.

V usage is TRBV20-1 and J usage is TRBJ1-5; D is unresolved. The CDR3 has 10 amino acids. The V gene lost 6 bases and the J gene lost 10 bases, with 10 bases spanning the gap. CDR1 DFQATT and CDR2 SNEGSKA come from the germline V gene (reference sequence). The CDR3 bases are TGCAGTGCCACTCTGGGACCCCAGCATTTT. It specifies CSATLGPQHF.

The genes are TRBV6-5 and TRBJ1-1, with 7 positions matching TRBD1. Per germline, CDR1 MNHEY and CDR2 SVGAGI. J gave up 11 bases and V 2 bases, and 11 bases lay outside the gene matches. The CDR3 loop spans 14 amino acids. The CDR3 region has the DNA TGTGCCAGCAGTTACGCGACAGGGAGGGTAAAGGCTTTCTTT. Its protein is CASSYATGRVKAFF.

The rearrangement joins TRBV2 to TRBJ2-7; possibly TRBD2 for D (5 bases). CDR3 length: 14 amino acids. Trimming took 4 bases from V and 6 from J, leaving 16 bases between them. Germline V CDR1 and CDR2: SNHLY, FYNNEI. The DNA of the CDR3 is TGTGCCAGCAGTGCCGGGATAACCCTACCCGAGCAGTACTTC. Amino acids: CASSAGITLPEQYF.

The rearrangement links TRBV19 to TRBJ1-2, with D possibly matching TRBD1 (6 bases). Germline assignment: CDR1 LNHDA and CDR2 SQIVND (reference sequence). V lost 5 bases to trimming and J lost 0 bases, with 10 bases between them. CDR3 size: 14 residues. The CDR3 DNA sequence: TGTGCCAGTAGTCCGAGGACAGCTAACTATGGCTACACCTTC. This translates into CASSPRTANYGYTF.

The rearrangement uses TRBV2 and TRBJ2-2; D may be TRBD2 (6 bases). Germline V gene lookup returns CDR1 SNHLY and CDR2 FYNNEI. This CDR3 contains 15 residues. The V and J ends lost 4 bases and 8 bases respectively, with 17 bases between them. CDR3 amino acids: CASSAGDSVTGELFF. For the CDR3, the DNA is TGTGCCAGCAGTGCCGGGGACTCCGTGACTGGGGAGCTGTTTTTT.

The chain has TRBV19 and TRBJ1-1; 9 bases are shared with TRBD1. CDR3 length: 15 residues. The V segment lost 4 bases and the J segment 2 bases; nucleotides outside the gene matches: 5. Germline V lookup: CDR1 LNHDA, CDR2 SQIVND (reference sequence). The CDR3 protein is CASSTPGQGNTEAFF. The CDR3 DNA follows: TGTGCCAGTAGTACGCCGGGACAGGGAAACACTGAAGCTTTCTTT.

V and J are TRBV7-2 and TRBJ2-7; D tentatively fits TRBD1 or TRBD2 (5 bases each). The CDR3 has 14 residues. The V gene's germline CDR1 is SGHTA and CDR2 FQGNSA. V was trimmed by 5 bases and J by 0 bases, leaving 11 bases between them. CDR3 bases: TGTGCCAGCAGCCTCGGGACGGGCTCCTACGAGCAGTACTTC. Residues: CASSLGTGSYEQYF.

There are a few counts of this clone. The chain links TRBV25-1 to TRBJ2-7; no clear D gene. CDR1 MGHDK and CDR2 SYGVNS come from the germline V gene. The CDR3 length is 13 residues. V lost 2 bases and J 3 bases, leaving 8 bases between the germline ends. The DNA for the CDR3 is TGTGCCAGCAGTGAACTCGGCTACTACGAGCAGTACTTC. Protein: CASSELGYYEQYF.

The chain joins TRBV29-1 to TRBJ1-2; D call uncertain. The V end was cut by 3 bases, the J end by 6 bases, with 8 bases between. CDR1 and CDR2 from the germline V gene are SQVTM and ANQGSEA. The CDR3 is 11 amino acids. The CDR3 region is CSVDFIDGYTF. The CDR3 nucleotides read TGCAGCGTTGATTTTATCGATGGCTACACCTTC.

The chain employs TRBV29-1 and TRBJ2-2; TRBD2 matches at 10 bases. The V segment lost 6 bases and the J segment 2 bases; nucleotides outside the gene matches: 3. This CDR3 is built from 14 residues. Germline assignment: CDR1 SQVTM and CDR2 ANQGSEA. The CDR3 sequence is CSVASGSNTGELFF. As DNA, the CDR3 is TGCAGCGTCGCTAGCGGGAGTAACACCGGGGAGCTGTTTTTT.

This clone turned up a few times. The rearrangement joins TRBV25-1 to TRBJ2-7; D gene uncertain. CDR3 length equals 14 residues. V was pared by 0 bases and J by 2 bases, with 8 bases between. CDR1 MGHDK and CDR2 SYGVNS come from the germline V gene. The DNA of the CDR3 is TGTGCCAGCAGTGAATACGGTCCCCCCTACGAGCAGTACTTC. Translated: CASSEYGPPYEQYF.

The chain is built from TRBV5-1 and TRBJ1-1; D uncertain. The CDR3 is 13 amino acids. The ends were cut back, 0 bases at V and 1 base at J, with 4 bases in the middle. The germline V gene encodes CDR1 SGHRS and CDR2 YFSETQ. CDR3 nucleotides: TGCGCCAGCAGCTTGGGGAAGAACACTGAAGCTTTCTTT. This translates into CASSLGKNTEAFF.